This is a list of T cell receptor beta chains from one sample in a study of graft-versus-host responses after intestinal transplantation. Libraries were prepared by immunoSEQ multiplex PCR; TCRdb keeps only in-frame clonotypes and omits some of them. Of approximately 19,000 clones in the sample, 38% were seen once. This specimen was alloreactive CD4+ T cells from a mixed lymphocyte reaction culture, taken before intestinal transplant. The receptors were gathered from a human patient who received an intestinal transplant. The CDR3 runs from the conserved cysteine through the conserved F or W. D genes are given only for firm matches. A clone size is listed for some rows: how often the clone was seen (once, few, many), or a class if it is expanded.

v_gene,abundance,j_gene,d_gene,CDR3nt,CDR3aa
TRBV28,once,TRBJ1-1,-,TGTGCCAGCAGTCGGGGGTACACTTTGAACACTGAAGCTTTCTTT,CASSRGYTLNTEAFF
TRBV5-6,-,TRBJ2-7,-,TGTGCCAGCAGCTTGTCCCGTAGGAGCTCCTACGAGCAGTACTTC,CASSLSRRSSYEQYF
TRBV5-1,-,TRBJ1-2,-,TGCGCCAGCAGCTTGGCCGCCAGATCGGGGTATGGCTACACCTTC,CASSLAARSGYGYTF
TRBV2,few,TRBJ2-1,-,TGTGCCAGCAGTGAACACAATGAGCAGTTCTTC,CASSEHNEQFF
TRBV7-8,-,TRBJ1-1,-,TGTGCCAGCAGCTTATTAGGGCGGAACACTGAAGCTTTCTTT,CASSLLGRNTEAFF
TRBV19,-,TRBJ1-1,-,TGTGCCAGCGTGGTCCCTGGGTTGACCCAAGCTTTCTTT,CASVVPGLTQAFF
TRBV2,-,TRBJ1-2,-,TGTGCCAGCGGGGCCCTGGGGGCTAACTATGGCTACACCTTC,CASGALGANYGYTF
TRBV9,-,TRBJ1-3,-,TGTGCCAGCAGCCCCAATATAGGCTCTGGAAACACCATATATTTT,CASSPNIGSGNTIYF
TRBV19,few,TRBJ2-5,-,TGTGCCAGTAGTCCCTATTTGGGGGACCAAGAGACCCAGTACTTC,CASSPYLGDQETQYF
TRBV5-1,-,TRBJ2-7,-,TGCGCCAGCAGCTTACAGGGACGGAACGAGCAGTACTTC,CASSLQGRNEQYF
TRBV30,-,TRBJ1-3,-,TGTGCCTGGGCGTCTCTCGCCGGAAACACCATATATTTT,CAWASLAGNTIYF
TRBV7-9,-,TRBJ1-4,-,TGTGCCAGCAGCTCTAGGGGGTCTAATGAAAAACTGTTTTTT,CASSSRGSNEKLFF
TRBV30,-,TRBJ2-6,-,TGTGCTTACAGCTCTGGGGCCAACGTCCTGACTTTC,CAYSSGANVLTF
TRBV19,medium-sized,TRBJ1-2,-,TGTGCCAGTAGTATATTTGTCAGCCTCATTAACTATGGCTACACCTTC,CASSIFVSLINYGYTF